This T cell receptor (beta chain) was found in a study of blood T cells in healthy people across ages. The CDR3 covers 13 residues. V gave up 5 bases and J gave up 8 bases, with 15 bases separating them. A sample-barcoded 5' primer and a J-beta primer mix were used in a second PCR of roughly 7 to 11 cycles. A tag from a template-switch adaptor with 12 random nucleotides marked each cDNA molecule. TCRdb reprocessed the 5' RACE reads via MiXCR and lists one record per CDR3 protein. The profile shows some 900,000 distinct CDR3 sequences, 29% of them singletons. General study findings and limits: Naive T cell percentage strongly correlated with TCR beta diversity.

This clonotype appeared a few times. The antigen is not known. The specimen sequenced was blood. The clonotype comes from a woman aged 80 or older in good health. The chain employs TRBV12-3 or TRBV12-4 and TRBJ1-1; TRBD1 is a possible D gene (6 bases). CDR3 in DNA: TGTGCCAGCAGTCCTCAAGGGGGTTCCGAAGCTTTCTTT. It encodes CASSPQGGSEAFF.